This T cell receptor (beta chain) was profiled in a study of beta chain features in type 1 diabetes. Whole-study results and caveats: Shortening that was moderate but significant affected the TCRB CDR3s of Type 1 diabetes patients in all four CD4+ subsets.

All of the isolated RNA was reverse transcribed, so expressed TCRB transcripts were sequenced. The data were produced by immunoSEQ multiplex PCR, yet TCRdb's version contains in-frame clones alone and is incomplete. The sample lists a few hundred thousand clones; about 10% were seen once. This clone was seen at least ten times. Its antigen is unidentified. V lost 5 bases, J lost 5 bases, and 6 bases stayed unmatched. Looked up from germline, CDR1 is SEHNR and CDR2 is FQNEAQ (reference sequence). This CDR3 contains 13 residues. The source material was central memory CD4+ T cells from blood. The clonotype originates from a man aged 25 to 40 with type 1 diabetes. This sequence joins TRBV7-9 and TRBJ2-7, with 7 nucleotides matching TRBD1. CDR3 in amino acids: CASSRRQGHEQYF. CDR3 coding DNA: TGTGCCAGCAGCCGCCGACAGGGCCACGAGCAGTACTTC.